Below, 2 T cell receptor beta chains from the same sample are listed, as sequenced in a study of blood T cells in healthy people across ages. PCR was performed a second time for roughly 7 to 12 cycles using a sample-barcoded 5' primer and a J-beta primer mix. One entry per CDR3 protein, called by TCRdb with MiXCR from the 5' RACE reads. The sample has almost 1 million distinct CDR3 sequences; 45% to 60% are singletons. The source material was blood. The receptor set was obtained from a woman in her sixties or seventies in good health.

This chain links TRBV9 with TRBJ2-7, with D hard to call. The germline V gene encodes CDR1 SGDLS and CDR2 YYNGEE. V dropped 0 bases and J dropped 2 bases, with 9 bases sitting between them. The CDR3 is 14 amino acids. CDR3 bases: TGTGCCAGCAGCGTAGACTCGTCCCCCTACGAGCAGTACTTC. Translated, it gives CASSVDSSPYEQYF.

As DNA, the CDR3 is TGTGCCTGGGGGGTCTACGAGCAGTACTTC. Encoded protein: CAWGVYEQYF. The rearrangement joins TRBV30 to TRBJ2-7; D unclear. V lost 5 bases and J 3 bases, leaving 5 bases between the germline ends. Germline CDR1 is GTSNPN and CDR2 is SVGIG (reference sequence). This CDR3 contains 10 residues. Combining the CDR3 with reference TRBV30 and TRBJ2-7 gives the whole variable domain SQTIHQWPATLVQPVGSPLSLECTVEGTSNPNLYWYRQAAGRGLQLLFYSVGIGQISSEVPQNLSASRPQDRQFILSSKKLLLSDSGFYLCAWGVYEQYFGPGTRLTVT.